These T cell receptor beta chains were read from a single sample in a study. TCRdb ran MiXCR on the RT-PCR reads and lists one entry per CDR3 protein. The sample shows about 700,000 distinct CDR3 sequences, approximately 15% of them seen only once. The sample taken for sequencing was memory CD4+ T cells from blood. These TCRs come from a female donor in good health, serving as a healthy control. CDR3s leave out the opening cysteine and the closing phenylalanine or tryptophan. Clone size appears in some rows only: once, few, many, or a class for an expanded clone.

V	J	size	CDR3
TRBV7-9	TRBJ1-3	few	ASSLGGRDRAGNTIY
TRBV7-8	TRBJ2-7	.	ASSLAARYEQY
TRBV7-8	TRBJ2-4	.	ASSLGQGRYPSGLNIQY
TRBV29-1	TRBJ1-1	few	SVEIRSWNTEAF
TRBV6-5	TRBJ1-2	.	ASSPVRVVYGYT
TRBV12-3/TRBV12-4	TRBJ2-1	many	ASSLGLAENNEQF
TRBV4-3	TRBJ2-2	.	ASSQRNPQPGELF
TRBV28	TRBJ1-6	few	ASSSGEGSDNSPLH
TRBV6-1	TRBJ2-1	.	ASSEASDNEQF
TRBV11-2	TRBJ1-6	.	ASSLSQVQGSPLH
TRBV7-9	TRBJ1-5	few	ASSLELGDSQH
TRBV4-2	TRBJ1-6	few	ASSQGQDSSSYNSPLH
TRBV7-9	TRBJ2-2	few	ASSLARTSGSANTGELF
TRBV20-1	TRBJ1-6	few	SAQLESNSPLH
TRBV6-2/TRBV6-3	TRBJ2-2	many	ASSDRANTGELF
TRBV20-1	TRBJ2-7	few	SAPDRVNDEQY
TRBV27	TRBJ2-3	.	ASSSTSGRGTQY
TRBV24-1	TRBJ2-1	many	ATSPRGTALGEQF
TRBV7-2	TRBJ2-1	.	ASSYPRDRGFSSYNEQF
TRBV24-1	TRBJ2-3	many	ATGHWQGASDTQY
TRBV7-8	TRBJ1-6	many	ASSLLTQSPLH
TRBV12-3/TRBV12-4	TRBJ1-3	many	ASSSFWSWDSSGNTIY
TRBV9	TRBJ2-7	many	ASSLTGTEYEQY
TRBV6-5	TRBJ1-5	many	ASSSVGAYQPQH
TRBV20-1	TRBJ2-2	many	SATKGRGELF
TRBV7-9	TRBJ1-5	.	ASSLRTGRDEH
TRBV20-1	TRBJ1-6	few	SAGGQGNSPLH
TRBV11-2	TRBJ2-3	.	ASSRSTGQGTQY
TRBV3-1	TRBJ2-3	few	ASSLSLSLTDTQY
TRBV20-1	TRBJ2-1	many	SASFQEEEQF
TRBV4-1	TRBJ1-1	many	ASSQPNQGRTEAF
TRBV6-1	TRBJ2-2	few	ASRSGGASTGELF
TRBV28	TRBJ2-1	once	ASSLGGPILNEQL
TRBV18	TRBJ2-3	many	ASSPGVDTQY
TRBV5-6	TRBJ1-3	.	ASSLVSWGTGNTIY